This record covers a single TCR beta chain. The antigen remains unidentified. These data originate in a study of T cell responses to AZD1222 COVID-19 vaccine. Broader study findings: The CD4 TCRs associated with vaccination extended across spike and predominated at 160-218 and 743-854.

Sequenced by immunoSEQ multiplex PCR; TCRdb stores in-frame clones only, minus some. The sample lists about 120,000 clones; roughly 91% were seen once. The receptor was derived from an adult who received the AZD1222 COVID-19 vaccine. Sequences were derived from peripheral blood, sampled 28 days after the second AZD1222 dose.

The chain's CDR3 is CASSQDRGGRLFF. The CDR3, as DNA: TGTGCCAGCAGCCAAGATCGGGGAGGGCGACTGTTTTTT. The chain links TRBV14 to TRBJ1-4; D is unresolved. The CDR3 consists of 13 residues. Trimming left V 0 bases short and J 13 bases short, with 12 bases between. Germline loops: CDR1 SGHDN, CDR2 FVKESK.